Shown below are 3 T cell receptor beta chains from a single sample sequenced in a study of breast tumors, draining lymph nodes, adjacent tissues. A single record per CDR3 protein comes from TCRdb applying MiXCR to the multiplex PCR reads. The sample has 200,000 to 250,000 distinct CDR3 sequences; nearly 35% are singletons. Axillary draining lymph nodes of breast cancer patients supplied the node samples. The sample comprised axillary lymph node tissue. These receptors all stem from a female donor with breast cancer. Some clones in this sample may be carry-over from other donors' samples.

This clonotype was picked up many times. CDR3 coding DNA: TGTGCCAGCTCACAGTCGACAGGGCAAGAGACCCAGTACTTC. Translated: CASSQSTGQETQYF. The chain couples TRBV18 to TRBJ2-5; TRBD1 matches at 7 bases. Looked up from germline, CDR1 is KGHSH and CDR2 is LQKENI. The V and J ends lost 4 bases and 2 bases, in that order; junction bases with no gene match: 4. The CDR3 is 14 residues long.

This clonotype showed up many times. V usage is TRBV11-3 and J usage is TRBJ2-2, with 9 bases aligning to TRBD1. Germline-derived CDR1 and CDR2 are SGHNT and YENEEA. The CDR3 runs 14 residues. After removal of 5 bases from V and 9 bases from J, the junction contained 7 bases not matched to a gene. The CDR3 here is CASSPGTGTWELFF. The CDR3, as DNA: TGTGCCAGCAGCCCCGGGACAGGGACGTGGGAGCTGTTTTTT. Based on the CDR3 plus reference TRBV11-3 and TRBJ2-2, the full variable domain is EAGVVQSPRYKIIEKKQPVAFWCNPISGHNTLYWYLQNLGQGPELLIRYENEEAVDDSQLPKDRFSAERLKGVDSTLKIQPAELGDSAVYLCASSPGTGTWELFFGEGSRLTVL.

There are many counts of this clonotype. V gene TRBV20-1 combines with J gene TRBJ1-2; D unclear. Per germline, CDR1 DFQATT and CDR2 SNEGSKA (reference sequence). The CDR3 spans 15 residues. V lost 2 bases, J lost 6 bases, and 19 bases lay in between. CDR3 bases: TGCAGTGCTAGATTGCGTCGGGCAGGAGCAGATGGCTACACCTTC. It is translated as CSARLRRAGADGYTF.